This T cell receptor beta chain was identified in a study of T-cell reconstitution after alpha-beta-depleted transplantation in children. This clonotype turned up a few times. The CDR3 is 17 residues long. CDR1 is SEHNR, CDR2 FQNEAQ, per germline (reference sequence). Trimming at V came to 5 bases and at J to 0 bases, leaving 8 bases not matched to a gene. The TCRbeta library was prepared with unique molecular identifiers. MiXCR, run by TCRdb on the PCR reads, gives a single entry per CDR3 protein. Among approximately 590,000 distinct CDR3 sequences listed, more than 9% were seen once. The TCR comes from a human donor who donated a stem cell graft to a child with acute myeloid leukemia. The chain employs TRBV7-9 and TRBJ1-3, with 9 bases lining up with TRBD1. The sequencing used PBMCs from the stem cell graft donor, collected from the stem cell graft. The CDR3 region has the DNA TGTGCCAGCAGCCGTCTACAGGGGGCTACCTCTGGAAACACCATATATTTT. Protein: CASSRLQGATSGNTIYF.